These 24 T cell receptor beta chains originate from one sample sequenced in a study of shared clonotypes between healthy human individuals. Profiling relied on immunoSEQ multiplex PCR, and the TCRdb table lists in-frame clones only, not all of them. The table records more than 2,000,000 clones, approximately 92% of them present only once. The sequencing sample was made of naive CD4+ T cells sorted from blood. The subset is: CD45RA+ positively selected. The receptors come from a man between 18 and 29 years old in good health.

CDR3 loop: CASSRFQGYEQYF. The CDR3 nucleotides are TGCGCCAGCAGCCGGTTCCAGGGATACGAGCAGTACTTC. The gene calls are TRBV4-1 and TRBJ2-7, with D tentatively TRBD1 (5 bases). The CDR3 has 13 residues. Trimming took 4 bases from V and 4 from J, leaving 11 bases between them. CDR1 and CDR2 from the germline V gene are MGHRA and YSYEKL.

The V and J genes are TRBV7-9 and TRBJ2-7; D is perhaps TRBD2 (6 bases). Germline V gene sequence: CDR1 SEHNR, CDR2 FQNEAQ (reference sequence). V was pared by 1 base and J by 6 bases, with 16 bases between. CDR3 length: 15 residues. The CDR3 loop is CASSLDLGGIAEQYF. CDR3 in DNA: TGTGCCAGCAGCTTAGACCTGGGGGGTATTGCCGAGCAGTACTTC.

The V gene is TRBV27, the J gene TRBJ2-3; perhaps TRBD2 as D (6 bases). V lost 6 bases to trimming and J lost 0 bases, with 10 bases between them. The CDR3 covers 14 residues. Germline CDR1 is MNHEY and CDR2 is SMNVEV (reference sequence). DNA of the CDR3: TGTGCCAGCAGGACGACTAGGAGCACAGATACGCAGTATTTT. Encoded protein: CASRTTRSTDTQYF.

V gene TRBV30 combines with J gene TRBJ2-1, with TRBD2 identical over 9 bases. The CDR3 runs 16 residues. Germline lookup yields CDR1 GTSNPN and CDR2 SVGIG (reference sequence). V lost 7 bases, J lost 8 bases, and 18 bases stayed unmatched. CDR3 loop: CASLPSKGGGAHEQFF. The CDR3 bases are TGTGCCTCTTTGCCATCAAAAGGCGGGGGGGCGCATGAGCAGTTCTTC.

The chain links TRBV9 to TRBJ2-7, with TRBD2 matching over 15 bases. This CDR3 has 18 amino acids. The germline V gene has CDR1 SGDLS and CDR2 YYNGEE. V dropped 0 bases and J dropped 3; count of bases not matched to a gene: 7. The CDR3 is CASSVGWGLAGGVYEQYF. DNA of the CDR3: TGTGCCAGCAGCGTAGGTTGGGGACTAGCGGGGGGTGTCTACGAGCAGTACTTC.

This clone was counted once. The rearrangement links TRBV27 to TRBJ1-2; D ambiguous. Trimming removed 2 bases at V and 0 bases at J, with 13 bases between. From germline, CDR1 is MNHEY and CDR2 SMNVEV (reference sequence). CDR3 size: 16 residues. The CDR3 DNA is TGTGCCAGCAGTTTAGGGTTGGGCCAGTCTAACTATGGCTACACCTTC. Protein: CASSLGLGQSNYGYTF.

The V call is TRBV7-2, the J call TRBJ2-7; D ambiguous. Germline CDR1 and CDR2: SGHTA and FQGNSA. The V end was cut by 2 bases, the J end by 2 bases, with 13 bases between. This CDR3 has 15 residues. CDR3 amino acids: CASSLYLTGAYEQYF. Here the CDR3 DNA reads TGTGCCAGCAGCTTATACCTTACTGGGGCCTACGAGCAGTACTTC.

The table lists this clone with a few counts. Other DNA sequences in the sample encode the same CDR3. V is TRBV7-2 and J is TRBJ2-7; D is undetermined. V gave up 3 bases and J gave up 0 bases, with 3 bases separating them. The CDR3 is 12 amino acids. In germline, CDR1 is SGHTA, CDR2 FQGNSA. CDR3 DNA sequence: TGTGCCAGCAGCTTGAACTCCTACGAGCAGTACTTC. Residues: CASSLNSYEQYF.

The V call is TRBV7-9, the J call TRBJ1-2, with D tentatively TRBD1 (6 bases). The V end lost 2 bases, the J end lost 7 bases, and 11 bases lay between the germline ends. Germline assignment: CDR1 SEHNR and CDR2 FQNEAQ (reference sequence). This CDR3 is built from 13 residues. CDR3 nucleotides: TGTGCCAGCAGCTTATCAGGGGCGAGTGGCTACACCTTC. Translating gives CASSLSGASGYTF.

The rearrangement joins TRBV29-1 to TRBJ2-2, with a weak D call TRBD2 (5 bases). CDR1 SQVTM and CDR2 ANQGSEA come from the germline V gene. V lost 4 bases and J lost 3, with 12 bases in between. The CDR3 length is 14 residues. In DNA, the CDR3 is TGCAGCGTTGGCCCCCAGGACTACACCGGGGAGCTGTTTTTT. Protein sequence: CSVGPQDYTGELFF.

The chain combines TRBV30 with TRBJ1-2; D possibly corresponds to TRBD1 (5 bases). V was trimmed by 2 bases and J by 4 bases, leaving 14 bases between them. The germline V gene has CDR1 GTSNPN and CDR2 SVGIG (reference sequence). CDR3 length: 14 amino acids. DNA for the CDR3: TGTGCCTGGAGTCCAGGACAAGCTATCTATGGCTACACCTTC. It codes for CAWSPGQAIYGYTF.

V is TRBV11-2 and J is TRBJ1-2; 10 positions agree with TRBD1. This CDR3 contains 15 residues. The germline V gene has CDR1 SGHAT and CDR2 FQNNGV. With 1 base clipped from V and 4 bases from J, the junction kept 3 bases outside the gene matches. CDR3 sequence reads: CASSLAGTGAYGYTF. CDR3 DNA: TGTGCCAGCAGCTTAGCCGGGACAGGGGCCTATGGCTACACCTTC.

A note on this clone: Other DNA sequences in this sample translate to the same CDR3. The genes are TRBV5-1 and TRBJ2-2; D call uncertain. The CDR3 has 15 residues. Germline V gene lookup returns CDR1 SGHRS and CDR2 YFSETQ. The V end was cut by 0 bases, the J end by 4 bases, with 10 bases between. CDR3 sequence: CASSLGQSFTGELFF. DNA for the CDR3: TGCGCCAGCAGCTTGGGGCAGTCTTTCACCGGGGAGCTGTTTTTT.

V and J are TRBV6-1 and TRBJ2-6; weak D call: TRBD2 (5 bases). The V gene lost 4 bases and the J gene lost 0 bases, with 7 bases spanning the gap. The CDR3 covers 15 residues. CDR1 and CDR2 (germline): MNHNS, SASEGT. For the CDR3, the DNA is TGTGCCAGCAGTGGCGGAGGCTCTGGGGCCAACGTCCTGACTTTC. Translating it yields CASSGGGSGANVLTF.

The chain employs TRBV10-3 and TRBJ2-2, with 9 bases identical to TRBD2. The junction had 8 bases not matched to a gene; V was cut back by 6 bases and J by 6 bases. This CDR3 is built from 15 residues. Looked up from germline, CDR1 is ENHRY and CDR2 is SYGVKD. CDR3: CAIRGIAGAAGELFF. In nucleotides, the CDR3 is TGTGCCATCAGGGGAATAGCGGGAGCGGCCGGGGAGCTGTTTTTT.

The DNA of the CDR3 is TGCGCCAGCAGCTTGGCAGGATCTAGCGGGAGTCCGGGTGAGCAGTACTTC. Translation: CASSLAGSSGSPGEQYF. V and J are TRBV5-1 and TRBJ2-7, with 10 bases fitting TRBD2. Looked up from germline, CDR1 is SGHRS and CDR2 is YFSETQ. J gave up 7 bases and V 0 bases, and 13 bases lay outside the gene matches. The CDR3 contains 17 residues.

The CDR3 reads CAISNGLAGGYEQYF. CDR3 nucleotides: TGTGCCATCAGTAACGGACTAGCGGGAGGGTACGAGCAGTACTTC. The chain links TRBV10-3 to TRBJ2-7; 15 nucleotides align to TRBD2. Germline values: CDR1 ENHRY, CDR2 SYGVKD. J was trimmed by 4 bases and V by 5 bases; bases with no gene match: 3. The CDR3 extends over 15 amino acids.

J is TRBJ2-2 and V is TRBV2; TRBD2 agrees at 9 bases. Germline V gene sequence: CDR1 SNHLY, CDR2 FYNNEI. V shed 6 bases, J shed 2 bases, and the junction held 1 base outside the gene matches. This CDR3 contains 14 residues. The CDR3 spells CASRLAGNTGELFF. The DNA for the CDR3 is TGTGCCAGCAGACTAGCGGGTAACACCGGGGAGCTGTTTTTT.

The genes are TRBV6-1 and TRBJ2-3; D uncertain. CDR1 is MNHNS, CDR2 SASEGT, per germline. There are 15 residues in the CDR3. The ends were cut back, 5 bases at V and 2 bases at J, with 14 bases in the middle. CDR3 protein: CASSPGRVYTDTQYF. CDR3 bases: TGTGCCAGCAGTCCGGGTAGGGTATACACAGATACGCAGTATTTT.

This chain connects TRBV6-6 to TRBJ1-1, with D perhaps matching TRBD1 (6 bases). This CDR3 is built from 14 residues. Per the germline V gene, CDR1 is MNHNY and CDR2 is SVGAGI (reference sequence). Trimming removed 2 bases from V and 7 bases from J, with 14 bases in between. The CDR3 region is CASSYDLKGDEAFF. As DNA, the CDR3 is TGTGCCAGCAGTTACGATCTAAAGGGGGATGAAGCTTTCTTT.

The chain combines TRBV29-1 with TRBJ1-2; TRBD1 matches 8 bases. Germline V gene sequence: CDR1 SQVTM, CDR2 ANQGSEA. The CDR3 runs 12 residues. The V and J ends lost 6 bases and 6 bases, in that order; junction bases with no gene match: 6. The CDR3 is CSVAGGGDGYTF. CDR3 sequence (DNA): TGCAGCGTAGCAGGGGGCGGAGATGGCTACACCTTC.

In its sample, this clone was seen a few times. Other DNA sequences in the same sample also yield this CDR3. The chain employs TRBV2 and TRBJ1-1; D uncertain. The germline CDR1 and CDR2 sequences are SNHLY and FYNNEI. V was trimmed by 3 bases and J by 7 bases, leaving 6 bases between them. The CDR3 runs 11 residues. The CDR3 DNA sequence: TGTGCCAGCAGTGAGTCAGTTGAAGCTTTCTTT. Amino acid sequence: CASSESVEAFF. The variable domain in full, completed from reference TRBV2 and TRBJ1-1, reads EPEVTQTPSHQVTQMGQEVILRCVPISNHLYFYWYRQILGQKVEFLVSFYNNEISEKSEIFDDQFSVERPDGSNFTLKIRSTKLEDSAMYFCASSESVEAFFGQGTRLTVV.

The chain employs TRBV15 and TRBJ1-6, with 7 nucleotides matching TRBD1. The V gene end was trimmed by 8 bases and the J gene end by 6 bases; junction bases not matched to a gene: 10. Germline V CDR1 and CDR2: LNHNV, YYDKDF (reference sequence). The CDR3 consists of 15 residues. The CDR3 DNA sequence: TGTGCCACCTCAAGGGAGGGGGCCTCTAATTCACCCCTCCACTTT. Its protein product is CATSREGASNSPLHF.

This clone was counted a few times. V usage is TRBV10-3 and J usage is TRBJ1-1, with D uncertain. V shed 10 bases and J shed 1 base, with 7 bases lying between them. Germline V gene sequence: CDR1 ENHRY, CDR2 SYGVKD. The CDR3 spans 11 residues. This CDR3 is CATVKNTEAFF. CDR3 DNA: TGTGCCACTGTTAAGAACACTGAAGCTTTCTTT.